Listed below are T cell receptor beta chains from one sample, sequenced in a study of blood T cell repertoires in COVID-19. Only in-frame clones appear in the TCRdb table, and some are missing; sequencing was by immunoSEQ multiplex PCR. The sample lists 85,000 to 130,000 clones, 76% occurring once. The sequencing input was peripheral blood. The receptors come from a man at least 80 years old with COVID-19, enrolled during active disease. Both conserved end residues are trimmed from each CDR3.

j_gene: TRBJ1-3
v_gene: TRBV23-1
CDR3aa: ASGKQGAEGNTIY

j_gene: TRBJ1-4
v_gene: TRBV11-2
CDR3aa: ASSSPLRGEKLF

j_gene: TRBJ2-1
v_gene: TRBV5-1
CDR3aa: ASSGGGLYNEQF

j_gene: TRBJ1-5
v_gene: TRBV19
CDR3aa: ATQGGGNQPQH

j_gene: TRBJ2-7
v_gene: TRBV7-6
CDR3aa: ASSLMGGPGYEQY

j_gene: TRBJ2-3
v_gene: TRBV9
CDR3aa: ASSSRVVTSGGTDTQY

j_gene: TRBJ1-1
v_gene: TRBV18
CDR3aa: ASSPEVGGTEAF

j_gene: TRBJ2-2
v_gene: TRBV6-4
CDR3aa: ASSEVLAAGELF

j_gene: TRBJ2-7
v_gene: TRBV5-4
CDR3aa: ASSLGLTSEYEQY

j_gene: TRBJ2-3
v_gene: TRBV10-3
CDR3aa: AIRDSGSSTDTQY

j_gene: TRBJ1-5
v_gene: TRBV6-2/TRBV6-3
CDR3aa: ASSYLPGQGTPRQPQH

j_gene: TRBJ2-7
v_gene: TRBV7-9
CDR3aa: ASSGEARKSSYEQY

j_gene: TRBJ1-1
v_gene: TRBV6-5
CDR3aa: ASSLRRTGTEAF

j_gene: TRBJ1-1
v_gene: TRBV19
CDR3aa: ASTPRQNTEAF

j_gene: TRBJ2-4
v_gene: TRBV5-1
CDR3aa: ASSLEAGGSGNIQY

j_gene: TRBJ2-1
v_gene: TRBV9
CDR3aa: ASSVSSGSYNEQF

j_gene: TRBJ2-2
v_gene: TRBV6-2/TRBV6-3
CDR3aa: ASSSLPGRRAPGELF